The 18 T cell receptor beta chains in this list originate from one sample, sequenced in a study of patients and donors after allogeneic stem cell transplantation. From the RT-PCR reads, TCRdb called clonotypes with MiXCR, one entry per CDR3 protein. This table has roughly 150,000 distinct CDR3 sequences, about a quarter appearing once. The sequenced sample consisted of blood, either unsorted or a sorted T cell fraction (not recorded which). These receptors all stem from a human donor who was either an allogeneic HSCT recipient or a stem cell or donor lymphocyte infusion donor (not recorded which). It is not recorded whose cells these are; they may come from a transplant donor.

The chain has TRBV20-1 and TRBJ2-7; D might be TRBD2 (6 bases). The V end was cut by 2 bases, the J end by 6 bases, with 17 bases between. Germline CDR1 reads DFQATT; CDR2 reads SNEGSKA (reference sequence). The CDR3 totals 14 residues. Written as DNA, the CDR3 is TGCAGTGCTAGATCAGGGAACCGGGGGTTCGAGCAGTACTTC. Translation: CSARSGNRGFEQYF.

A note on this clonotype: Germline and junction disagree at one end, which may indicate a read error. V is TRBV12-3 or TRBV12-4 and J is TRBJ2-3; the D is unclear. The CDR3 has 12 residues. DNA for the CDR3: TGTGCCAGCTGTTTCTCCACAGATACGCAGTATTTT. Protein product: CASCFSTDTQYF.

This clonotype was found a few times. This rearrangement joins TRBV14 to TRBJ2-7, with D perhaps TRBD1 (5 bases). Trimming took off 8 bases at V and 2 bases at J, with 16 bases between the two ends. Germline V gives CDR1 SGHDN, CDR2 FVKESK. This CDR3 region has 14 residues. This CDR3 reads CASAPLGLAYEQYF. The CDR3 nucleotides read TGTGCCAGCGCTCCTTTGGGGCTAGCCTACGAGCAGTACTTC.

For the CDR3, the DNA is TGTGCCAGCAGCGTAGGTCGACTAGCTCAAGGCTCAGAGACCCAGTACTTC. Translated: CASSVGRLAQGSETQYF. The chain couples TRBV9 to TRBJ2-5; 7 nucleotides line up with TRBD2. CDR1 is SGDLS and CDR2 is YYNGEE in the germline V gene. Trimming took 0 bases from V and 4 from J; bases not matched to a gene: 12. The CDR3 contains 17 residues. Using reference TRBV9 and TRBJ2-5 for the parts outside the CDR3, the full variable domain is DSGVTQTPKHLITATGQRVTLRCSPRSGDLSVYWYQQSLDQGLQFLIQYYNGEERAKGNILERFSAQQFPDLHSELNLSSLELGDSALYFCASSVGRLAQGSETQYFGPGTRLLVL.

This chain uses TRBV5-1 with TRBJ2-3; TRBD1 might be the D (6 bases). Germline V gene sequence: CDR1 SGHRS, CDR2 YFSETQ. The CDR3 has 15 residues. The ends were cut back, 4 bases at V and 2 bases at J, with 14 bases in the middle. CDR3 nucleotides: TGCGCCAGCAGCACGGGGTTGGGGGCCACAGATACGCAGTATTTT. Translating gives CASSTGLGATDTQYF.

This clonotype was seen only a few times. This rearrangement joins TRBV12-3 or TRBV12-4 to TRBJ2-1; D gene uncertain. Trimming shortened V by 6 bases and J by 6 bases, and 15 bases separated the two germline ends. The CDR3 has 14 residues. In nucleotides, the CDR3 is TGTGCCAGCAGCCGCAAACCCTTCCCCAATGAGCAGTTCTTC. Its protein product is CASSRKPFPNEQFF.

The gene calls are TRBV12-3 or TRBV12-4 and TRBJ2-5; no definite D call. The CDR3 contains 13 residues. With 3 bases removed from V and 0 bases from J, the gap between germline ends came to 5 bases. The CDR3 region has the DNA TGTGCCAGCAGTTTGGAGTACCAAGAGACCCAGTACTTC. It yields the protein CASSLEYQETQYF.

CDR3 region: CASSQELPTGLAGVQYF. DNA of the CDR3: TGTGCCAGCAGCCAAGAACTGCCAACGGGACTAGCGGGAGTTCAGTATTTT. V and J are TRBV4-2 and TRBJ2-3; 14 positions match TRBD2. V trimming: 0 bases; J trimming: 12 bases; junction bases outside the gene matches: 11. The CDR3 length is 17 residues. The V gene's germline CDR1 is LGHNA and CDR2 YNFKEQ.

The chain couples TRBV29-1 to TRBJ2-7, with D perhaps matching TRBD2 (5 bases). The length of the CDR3 is 14 residues. In germline, CDR1 is SQVTM, CDR2 ANQGSEA. Deletions cut 7 bases from V and 0 bases from J, with 16 bases between. The CDR3 is CSASVRESSYEQYF. In DNA form, the CDR3 reads TGCAGCGCCTCGGTCCGGGAAAGCTCCTACGAGCAGTACTTC.

This clonotype was seen at least ten times. The chain recombines TRBV29-1 with TRBJ1-1, with D hard to call. This CDR3 region has 16 residues. The germline V gene encodes CDR1 SQVTM and CDR2 ANQGSEA. Trimming took 3 bases from V and 2 from J, leaving 19 bases between them. The CDR3: CSVDESGRTQNTEAFF. CDR3 DNA sequence: TGCAGCGTTGATGAGTCAGGACGCACACAAAACACTGAAGCTTTCTTT.

Ten or more counts support this clonotype. This chain joins TRBV29-1 and TRBJ1-5; a weak D match, TRBD1 (5 bases). CDR3 length equals 17 residues. The V end was cut by 1 base, the J end by 3 bases, with 19 bases between. Germline CDR1 is SQVTM and CDR2 is ANQGSEA. CDR3 amino acids: CSVEGRLTAPLNQPQHF. CDR3 DNA sequence: TGCAGCGTTGAAGGAAGGTTGACAGCCCCTCTCAATCAGCCCCAGCATTTT.

This clonotype was recorded a few times. The V gene is TRBV25-1, the J gene TRBJ2-5; D unclear. The CDR3 length is 14 residues. V lost 0 bases and J 2 bases, leaving 7 bases between the germline ends. Germline CDR1 MGHDK, CDR2 SYGVNS. The CDR3 DNA sequence: TGTGCCAGCAGTGAATATGGGCGGCAAGAGACCCAGTACTTC. It yields the protein CASSEYGRQETQYF.

This clonotype was detected a few times. CDR3 sequence (DNA): TGTGCCAGCAGTCCCACCGCCCGGGACAGTACCACAGATACGCAGTATTTT. Its protein is CASSPTARDSTTDTQYF. The chain combines TRBV12-3 or TRBV12-4 with TRBJ2-3, with 7 bases fitting TRBD1. The CDR3 extends over 17 amino acids. V dropped 5 bases and J dropped 2; count of bases not matched to a gene: 13.

This clonotype was seen only a few times. The chain links TRBV7-2 to TRBJ2-3; D call uncertain. Germline values: CDR1 SGHTA, CDR2 FQGNSA. V was cut by 5 bases and J by 6 bases, with 9 bases left in between. There are 12 residues in the CDR3. In DNA form, the CDR3 reads TGTGCCAGCAGCCGTGTTAGGGATACGCAGTATTTT. Protein sequence: CASSRVRDTQYF. The complete variable domain, with remaining parts taken from reference TRBV7-2 and TRBJ2-3, reads GAGVSQSPSNKVTEKGKDVELRCDPISGHTALYWYRQSLGQGLEFLIYFQGNSAPDKSGLPSDRFSAERTGGSVSTLTIQRTQQEDSAVYLCASSRVRDTQYFGPGTRLTVL.

The J gene is TRBJ2-7, the V gene TRBV9; D is ambiguous. Germline CDR1 reads SGDLS; CDR2 reads YYNGEE. The CDR3 loop spans 14 amino acids. Trimming took 0 bases from V and 4 from J, leaving 11 bases between them. The CDR3 protein is CASSVEEVGYEQYF. In DNA form, the CDR3 reads TGTGCCAGCAGCGTAGAAGAGGTGGGATACGAGCAGTACTTC.

In this sample, this clonotype turned up a few times. The chain uses TRBV15 and TRBJ1-3; D is perhaps TRBD1 (5 bases). The CDR3 is made up of 15 amino acids. V dropped 5 bases and J dropped 1 base, with 12 bases sitting between them. CDR1 is LNHNV and CDR2 is YYDKDF in the germline V gene (reference sequence). The CDR3 nucleotides are TGTGCCACCAGCGAGAGCGGGGCATCTGGAAACACCATATATTTT. Amino acids: CATSESGASGNTIYF.

Regarding this clonotype: This CDR3 fails to terminate in the conserved phenylalanine or tryptophan, so it likely reflects a read error. The chain employs TRBV11-2 and TRBJ1-6; D remains ambiguous. The CDR3 length is 12 residues. The V end was cut by 5 bases, the J end by 9 bases, with 8 bases between. CDR1 SGHAT and CDR2 FQNNGV come from the germline V gene. CDR3 region: CASSTVGSPLHL. DNA of the CDR3: TGTGCCAGCAGCACAGTGGGTTCACCCCTCCACCTT.

J is TRBJ2-6 and V is TRBV5-6; a possible D gene is TRBD2 (6 bases). Per the germline V gene, CDR1 is SGHDT and CDR2 is YYEEEE. CDR3 length: 17 residues. Trimming stripped 6 bases from V and 0 bases from J, with 16 bases between. As DNA, the CDR3 is TGTGCCAGCATAGTACTAGCTCTAAACTCTGGGGCCAACGTCCTGACTTTC. Amino acids: CASIVLALNSGANVLTF.